What follows is one T cell receptor beta chain and its context. This CDR3 comprises 16 residues. Germline CDR1 reads LGHNA; CDR2 reads YNFKEQ. V dropped 0 bases and J dropped 10; count of bases not matched to a gene: 9. These data originate in a study of blood T cell repertoires in COVID-19. Original handling: Reference gene primers were amplified, and this amplification served to estimate nucleated cell counts. Profiled with immunoSEQ multiplex PCR; TCRdb holds only in-frame clones, not every one. V and J calls and clone size follow that table, whereas D and trimming were derived from the DNA. The table records about 270,000 clones, around 90% of them present only once.

The sequence was collected from a man aged 35 to 55 who had been exposed to COVID-19. V usage is TRBV4-2 and J usage is TRBJ2-1, with 10 positions matching TRBD2. The sequencing input was PBMCs or T cells enriched from blood (not recorded which). CDR3: CASSQDPSGRTSEQFF. The CDR3 DNA reads as TGTGCCAGCAGCCAAGACCCTAGCGGGAGAACCAGCGAGCAGTTCTTC.